This T cell receptor beta chain was profiled in a study of shared clonotypes between healthy human individuals. Using immunoSEQ multiplex PCR, the repertoire was profiled, and TCRdb retains in-frame clones only, with some absent. In the table there are about 1 million clones, 70% to 80% of which are singletons. CDR3 length: 15 residues. V gave up 3 bases and J gave up 3 bases, with 13 bases separating them. Looked up from germline, CDR1 is SEHNR and CDR2 is FQNEAQ (reference sequence). The specimen was memory CD4+ T cells sorted from blood. Sample subset: CD45RA-negative fraction. The clonotype originates from a man aged 18 to 29 in good health. V is TRBV7-9 and J is TRBJ2-3, with a possible D match to TRBD2 (5 bases). CDR3 nucleotides: TGTGCCAGCAGCTTTAGGTCTAGCATTACAGATACGCAGTATTTT. Its translation: CASSFRSSITDTQYF.